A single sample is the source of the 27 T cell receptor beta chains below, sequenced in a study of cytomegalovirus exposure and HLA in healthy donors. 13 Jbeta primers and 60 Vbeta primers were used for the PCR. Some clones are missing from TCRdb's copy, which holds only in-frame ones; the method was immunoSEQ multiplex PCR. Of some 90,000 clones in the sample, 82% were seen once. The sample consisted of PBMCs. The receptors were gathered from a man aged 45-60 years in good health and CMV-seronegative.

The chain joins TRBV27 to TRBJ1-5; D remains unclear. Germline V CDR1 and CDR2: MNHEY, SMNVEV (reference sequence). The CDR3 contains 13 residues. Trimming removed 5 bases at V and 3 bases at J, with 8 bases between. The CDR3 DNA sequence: TGTGCCAGCAGTCCCTCCCCCAATCAGCCCCAGCATTTT. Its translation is CASSPSPNQPQHF.

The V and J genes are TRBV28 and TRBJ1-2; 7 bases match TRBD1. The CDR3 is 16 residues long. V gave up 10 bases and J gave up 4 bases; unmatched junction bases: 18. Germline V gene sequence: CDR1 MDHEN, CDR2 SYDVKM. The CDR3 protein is CATLPRGYELSYGYTF. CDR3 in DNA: TGTGCCACCTTACCCAGGGGGTACGAACTTAGCTATGGCTACACCTTC.

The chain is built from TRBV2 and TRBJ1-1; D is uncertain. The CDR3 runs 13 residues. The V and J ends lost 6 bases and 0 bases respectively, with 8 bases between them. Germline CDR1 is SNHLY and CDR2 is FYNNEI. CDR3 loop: CASRETLNTEAFF. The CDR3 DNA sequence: TGTGCCAGCAGGGAGACCTTGAACACTGAAGCTTTCTTT. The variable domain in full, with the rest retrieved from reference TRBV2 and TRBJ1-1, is EPEVTQTPSHQVTQMGQEVILRCVPISNHLYFYWYRQILGQKVEFLVSFYNNEISEKSEIFDDQFSVERPDGSNFTLKIRSTKLEDSAMYFCASRETLNTEAFFGQGTRLTVV.

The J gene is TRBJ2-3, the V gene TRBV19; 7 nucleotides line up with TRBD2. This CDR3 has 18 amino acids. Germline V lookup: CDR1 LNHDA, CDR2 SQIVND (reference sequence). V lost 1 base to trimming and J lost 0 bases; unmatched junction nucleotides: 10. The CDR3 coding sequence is TGTGCCAGTAGTATAGGGACTAGTGGCCCGTTTAGCACAGATACGCAGTATTTT. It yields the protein CASSIGTSGPFSTDTQYF.

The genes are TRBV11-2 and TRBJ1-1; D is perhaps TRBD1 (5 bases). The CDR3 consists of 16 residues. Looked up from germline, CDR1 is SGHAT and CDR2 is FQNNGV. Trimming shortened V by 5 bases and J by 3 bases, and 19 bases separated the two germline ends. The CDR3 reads CASSTFKGGADTEAFF. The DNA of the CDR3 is TGTGCCAGCAGCACGTTCAAGGGAGGGGCTGACACTGAAGCTTTCTTT.

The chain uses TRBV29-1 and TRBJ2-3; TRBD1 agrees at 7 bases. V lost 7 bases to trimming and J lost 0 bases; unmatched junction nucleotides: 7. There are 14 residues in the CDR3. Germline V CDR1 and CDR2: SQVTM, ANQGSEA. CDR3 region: CSGSGTASTDTQYF. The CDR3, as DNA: TGCAGCGGCTCCGGGACAGCAAGCACAGATACGCAGTATTTT.

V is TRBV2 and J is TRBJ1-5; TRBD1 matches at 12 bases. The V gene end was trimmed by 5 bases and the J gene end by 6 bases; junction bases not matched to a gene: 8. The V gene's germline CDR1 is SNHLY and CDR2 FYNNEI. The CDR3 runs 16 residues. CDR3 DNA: TGTGCCAGCAGTTTAGAGGGACAGGGGGCTGGTCAGCCCCAGCATTTT. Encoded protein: CASSLEGQGAGQPQHF.

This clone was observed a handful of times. CDR3 loop: CASSIIGGSYEQYF. The CDR3 DNA follows: TGTGCCAGTAGTATAATAGGAGGGTCCTACGAGCAGTACTTC. The chain joins TRBV19 to TRBJ2-7, with D perhaps matching TRBD2 (6 bases). Germline V gene data show CDR1 as LNHDA and CDR2 as SQIVND (reference sequence). CDR3 size: 14 residues. Trimming took off 2 bases at V and 1 base at J, with 9 bases between the two ends.

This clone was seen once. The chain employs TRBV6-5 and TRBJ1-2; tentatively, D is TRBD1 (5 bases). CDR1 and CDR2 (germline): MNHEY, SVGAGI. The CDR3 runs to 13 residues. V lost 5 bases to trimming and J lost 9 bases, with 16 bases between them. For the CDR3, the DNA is TGTGCCAGCAGTCCCCGGACAACCGAGAGCTACACCTTC. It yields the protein CASSPRTTESYTF.

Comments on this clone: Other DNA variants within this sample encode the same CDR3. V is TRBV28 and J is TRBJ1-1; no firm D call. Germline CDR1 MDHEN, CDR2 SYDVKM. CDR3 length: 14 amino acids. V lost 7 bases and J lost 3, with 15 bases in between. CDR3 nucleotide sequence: TGTGCCAGCACCTTGCCAGGTTGGGACACTGAAGCTTTCTTT. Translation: CASTLPGWDTEAFF.

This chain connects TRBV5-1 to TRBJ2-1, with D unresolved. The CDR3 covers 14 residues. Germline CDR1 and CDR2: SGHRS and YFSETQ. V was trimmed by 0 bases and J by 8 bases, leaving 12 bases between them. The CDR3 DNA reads TGCGCCAGCAGCTTGGTTCGGTCCAAAGATGAGCAGTTCTTC. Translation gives CASSLVRSKDEQFF.

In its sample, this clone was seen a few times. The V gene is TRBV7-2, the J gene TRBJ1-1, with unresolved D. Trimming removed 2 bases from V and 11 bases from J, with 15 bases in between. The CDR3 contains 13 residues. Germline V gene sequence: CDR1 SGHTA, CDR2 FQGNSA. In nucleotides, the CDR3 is TGTGCCAGCAGCTTATATCATGAGGGAAATGCTTTCTTT. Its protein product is CASSLYHEGNAFF.

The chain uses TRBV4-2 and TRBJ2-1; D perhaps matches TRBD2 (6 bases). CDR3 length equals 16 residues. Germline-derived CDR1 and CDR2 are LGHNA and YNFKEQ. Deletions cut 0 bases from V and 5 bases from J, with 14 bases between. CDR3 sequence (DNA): TGTGCCAGCAGCCAAGATATCGGGGGTCAAGACAATGAGCAGTTCTTC. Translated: CASSQDIGGQDNEQFF.

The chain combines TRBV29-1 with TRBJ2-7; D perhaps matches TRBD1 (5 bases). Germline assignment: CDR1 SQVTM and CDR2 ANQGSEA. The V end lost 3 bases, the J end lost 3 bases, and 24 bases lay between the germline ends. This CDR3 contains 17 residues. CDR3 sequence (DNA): TGCAGCGTTGAGGAATGGAAGTCTCTCTTGGGGCGCTACGAGCAGTACTTC. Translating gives CSVEEWKSLLGRYEQYF.

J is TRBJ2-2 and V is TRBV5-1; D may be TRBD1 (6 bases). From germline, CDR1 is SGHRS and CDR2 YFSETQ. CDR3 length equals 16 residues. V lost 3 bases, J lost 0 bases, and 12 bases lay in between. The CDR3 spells CASSYDRPPNTGELFF. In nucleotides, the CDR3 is TGCGCCAGCAGCTACGACAGGCCTCCGAACACCGGGGAGCTGTTTTTT.

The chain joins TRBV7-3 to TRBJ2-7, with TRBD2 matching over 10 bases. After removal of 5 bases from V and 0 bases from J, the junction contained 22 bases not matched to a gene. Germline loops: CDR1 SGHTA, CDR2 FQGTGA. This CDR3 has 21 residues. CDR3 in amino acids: CASSLRGRALAGGQSSYEQYF. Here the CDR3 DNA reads TGTGCCAGCAGCCTCAGAGGTAGAGCCTTAGCGGGAGGCCAGAGCTCCTACGAGCAGTACTTC.

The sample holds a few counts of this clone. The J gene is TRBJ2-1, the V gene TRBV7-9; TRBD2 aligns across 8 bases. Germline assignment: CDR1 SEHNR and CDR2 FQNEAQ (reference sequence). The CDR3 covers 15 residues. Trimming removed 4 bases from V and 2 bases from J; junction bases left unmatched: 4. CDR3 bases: TGTGCCAGCAGCTCCAGCGGGGGAGCCTACAATGAGCAGTTCTTC. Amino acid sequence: CASSSSGGAYNEQFF.

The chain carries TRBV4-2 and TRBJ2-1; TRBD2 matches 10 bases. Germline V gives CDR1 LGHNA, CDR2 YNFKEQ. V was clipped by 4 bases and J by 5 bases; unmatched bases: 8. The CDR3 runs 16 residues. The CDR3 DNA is TGTGCCAGCAGCCGGCGGGCTAGCGGGAGTAACAATGAGCAGTTCTTC. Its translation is CASSRRASGSNNEQFF.

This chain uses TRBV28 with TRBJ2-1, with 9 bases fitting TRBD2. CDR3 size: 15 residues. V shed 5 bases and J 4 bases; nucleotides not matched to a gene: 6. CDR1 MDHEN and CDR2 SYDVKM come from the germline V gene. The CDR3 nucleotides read TGTGCCAGCAGTCCCGCTAGCGGGGAATACAATGAGCAGTTCTTC. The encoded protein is CASSPASGEYNEQFF.

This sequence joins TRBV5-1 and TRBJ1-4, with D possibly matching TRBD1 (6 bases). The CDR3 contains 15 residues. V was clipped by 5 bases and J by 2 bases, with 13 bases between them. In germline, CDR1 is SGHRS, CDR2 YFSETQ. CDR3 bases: TGCGCCAGCAGACAGGGATCTAGGACTAATGAAAAACTGTTTTTT. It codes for CASRQGSRTNEKLFF.

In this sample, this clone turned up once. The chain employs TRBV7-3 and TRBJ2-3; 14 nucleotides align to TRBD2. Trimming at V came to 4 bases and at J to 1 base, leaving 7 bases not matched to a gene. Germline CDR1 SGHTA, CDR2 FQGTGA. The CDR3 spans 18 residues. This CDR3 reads CASSSTPGLAGGTDTQYF. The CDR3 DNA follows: TGTGCCAGCAGCTCGACACCGGGACTAGCGGGAGGCACAGATACGCAGTATTTT. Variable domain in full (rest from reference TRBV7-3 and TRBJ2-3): GAGVSQTPSNKVTEKGKYVELRCDPISGHTALYWYRQSLGQGPEFLIYFQGTGAADDSGLPNDRFFAVRPEGSVSTLKIQRTERGDSAVYLCASSSTPGLAGGTDTQYFGPGTRLTVL.

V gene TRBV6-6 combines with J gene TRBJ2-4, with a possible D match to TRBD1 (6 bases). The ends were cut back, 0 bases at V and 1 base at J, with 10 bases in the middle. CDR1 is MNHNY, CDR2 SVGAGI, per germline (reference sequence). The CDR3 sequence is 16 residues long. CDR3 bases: TGTGCCAGCAGTTACTCTTACAGGGAGGCCAAAAACATTCAGTACTTC. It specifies CASSYSYREAKNIQYF.

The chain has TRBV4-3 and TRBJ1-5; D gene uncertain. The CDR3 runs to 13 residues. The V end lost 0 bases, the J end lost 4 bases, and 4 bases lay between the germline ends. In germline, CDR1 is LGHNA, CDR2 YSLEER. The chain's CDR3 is CASSQDRNQPQHF. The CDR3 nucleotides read TGCGCCAGCAGCCAAGACAGAAATCAGCCCCAGCATTTT.

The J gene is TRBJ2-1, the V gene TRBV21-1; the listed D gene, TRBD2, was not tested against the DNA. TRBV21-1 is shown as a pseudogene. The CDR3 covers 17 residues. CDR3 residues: CASPGASGSMTYNEQFF. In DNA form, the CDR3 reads TGTGCCAGCCCTGGGGCTAGCGGGAGTATGACCTACAATGAGCAGTTCTTC.

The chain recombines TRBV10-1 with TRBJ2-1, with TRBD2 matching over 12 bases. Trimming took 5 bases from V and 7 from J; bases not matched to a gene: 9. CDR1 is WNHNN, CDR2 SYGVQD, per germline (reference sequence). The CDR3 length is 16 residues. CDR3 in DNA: TGCGCCAGCAGTCCTGGACTAGCGGGGACTCGAAATGAGCAGTTCTTC. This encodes CASSPGLAGTRNEQFF.

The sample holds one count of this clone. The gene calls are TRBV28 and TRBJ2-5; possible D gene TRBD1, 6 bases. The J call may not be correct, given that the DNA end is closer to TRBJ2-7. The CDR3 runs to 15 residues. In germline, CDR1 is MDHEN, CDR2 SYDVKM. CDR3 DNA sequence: TGTGCCAGCAGTCCAACACAGGGTGTGGGCTACGAGCAGTACTTC. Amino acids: CASSPTQGVGYEQYF.

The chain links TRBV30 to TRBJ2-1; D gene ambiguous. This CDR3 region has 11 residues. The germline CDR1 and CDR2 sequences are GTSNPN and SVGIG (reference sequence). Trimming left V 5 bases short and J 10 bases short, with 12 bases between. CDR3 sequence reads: CAWGEFHEQFF. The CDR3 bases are TGTGCCTGGGGAGAGTTTCACGAGCAGTTCTTC.